This TCR beta chain was found in a study of early T cells in non-severe SARS-CoV-2 infection. Study findings and constraints: In VDJdb matching, anti-spike CD8 responses were favored while private and CD4 specificities went missing.

The CDR3 sequence is 15 residues long. V lost 5 bases to trimming and J lost 4 bases; unmatched junction nucleotides: 7. Details on this clonotype: Its antigen is unidentified.

Attachment of unique molecular identifiers to individual cDNA molecules was performed. MiXCR, applied by TCRdb to the 5' RACE reads, yields one record per CDR3 protein. Among more than 85,000 distinct CDR3 sequences listed, around 17% were seen once. The TCR originated in an adult who was a healthcare worker with PCR-confirmed SARS-CoV-2 infection or an uninfected control (not recorded which). The chain is built from TRBV12-3 or TRBV12-4 and TRBJ1-1; 10 bases are shared with TRBD1. The specimen comprised whole blood, sampled at baseline. The CDR3 spells CASSPDRGHGTEAFF. CDR3 nucleotide sequence: TGTGCCAGCAGTCCTGACAGGGGGCACGGCACTGAAGCTTTCTTT.